This T cell receptor beta chain was identified in a study of cytomegalovirus exposure and HLA in healthy donors. A remark on this clone: Relative to the germline gene, one junction end is altered; a read error may explain this.

The germline gives CDR1 MDHEN, CDR2 SYDVKM. CDR3 size: 19 residues. Use of 60 Vbeta and 13 Jbeta primers characterized the PCR. The repertoire was sequenced with immunoSEQ multiplex PCR; TCRdb's copy has only in-frame clones and lacks some. The sample holds approximately 130,000 clones, approximately 89% seen once. The chain carries TRBV28 and TRBJ2-2, with 13 nucleotides matching TRBD2. The sequencing input was PBMCs. The receptor's source is a woman younger than 45 in good health and CMV-seropositive. DNA for the CDR3: TGTGCCAACAGTCGAGTACTAGCGGGAGGGCACGCGAACACCGGGGAGCTGTTTTTT. Its protein is CANSRVLAGGHANTGELFF.